One and the same sample provided the 12 T cell receptor beta chains below, sequenced in a study of post-analysis software for immune sequencing data. Study observations and caveats: About 5 TRBV segments appeared more often in patients than in controls, and TRBV5-6, TRBV5-1 and TRBV20-1 were among these.

Every TCR beta cDNA library bore unique molecular identifiers. TCRdb re-derived calls from the PCR reads in MiXCR, one entry per CDR3 protein. This sample has over 300,000 distinct CDR3 sequences; less than 40% occur once, and the top ten carry around 15%. Their antigens remain unidentified. Sequencing was done on a sample of blood. These receptor sequences come from a girl between 5 and 17 years old with multiple sclerosis.

V gene TRBV12-3 or TRBV12-4 combines with J gene TRBJ2-7, with D possibly called TRBD1 or TRBD2 (5 bases each). The CDR3 sequence is 14 residues long. Trimming pared 3 bases from V and 5 bases from J, leaving 14 bases between. The DNA for the CDR3 is TGTGCCAGCAGTTTTGGTGAGGGGACGCACGAGCAGTACTTC. Translated, it gives CASSFGEGTHEQYF.

This clonotype was observed a few times. The V call is TRBV5-6, the J call TRBJ1-4; 8 nucleotides align to TRBD1. V gave up 0 bases and J gave up 7 bases; unmatched junction bases: 2. The CDR3 runs 14 residues. The germline V gene encodes CDR1 SGHDT and CDR2 YYEEEE. CDR3 amino acids: CASSLGQGAEKLFF. The CDR3, as DNA: TGTGCCAGCAGCTTGGGGCAGGGGGCTGAAAAACTGTTTTTT.

The rearrangement joins TRBV20-1 to TRBJ2-1, with TRBD2 matching 7 bases. After removal of 0 bases from V and 10 bases from J, the junction contained 3 bases not matched to a gene. The V gene's germline CDR1 is DFQATT and CDR2 SNEGSKA (reference sequence). The CDR3 sequence is 12 residues long. The CDR3 loop reads CSARESAGEQFF. In nucleotides, the CDR3 is TGCAGTGCTAGAGAATCAGCGGGGGAGCAGTTCTTC.

The table lists this clonotype with a few counts. The chain combines TRBV27 with TRBJ1-2; 7 bases align to TRBD1. Germline V gene lookup returns CDR1 MNHEY and CDR2 SMNVEV (reference sequence). This CDR3 is 16 amino acids long. V shed 1 base, J shed 8 bases, and the junction held 13 bases outside the gene matches. The CDR3 loop is CASSLLGPIRDSGYTF. The CDR3 DNA follows: TGTGCCAGCAGTTTATTGGGCCCAATCCGGGACAGCGGCTACACCTTC.

This clonotype was seen ten or more times. This chain uses TRBV12-3 or TRBV12-4 with TRBJ1-2; D not resolved. This CDR3 spans 14 amino acids. V was trimmed by 5 bases and J by 6 bases, leaving 16 bases between them. CDR3 in amino acids: CASSPRRASHGYTF. CDR3 DNA sequence: TGTGCCAGCAGTCCCCGTCGGGCCAGCCATGGCTACACCTTC.

This clonotype was observed a handful of times. V gene TRBV7-9 combines with J gene TRBJ2-1; D gene unclear. The CDR3 contains 17 residues. Trimming took 1 base from V and 5 from J, leaving 18 bases between them. Germline V gene sequence: CDR1 SEHNR, CDR2 FQNEAQ (reference sequence). Here the CDR3 DNA reads TGTGCCAGCAGCTTAGTTAGAGCTGGGATAGTTGACAATGAGCAGTTCTTC. Translated, it gives CASSLVRAGIVDNEQFF.

This clonotype was picked up a small number of times. The V and J genes are TRBV7-2 and TRBJ2-5; D unclear. V shed 0 bases and J shed 2 bases, with 16 bases lying between them. This CDR3 comprises 17 residues. Germline V gives CDR1 SGHTA, CDR2 FQGNSA. The DNA of the CDR3 is TGTGCCAGCAGCTTAGCTATAGGCAGAAGGCCTCAAGAGACCCAGTACTTC. This sequence encodes CASSLAIGRRPQETQYF.

The chain employs TRBV9 and TRBJ2-3, with TRBD1 identical over 10 bases. The CDR3 extends over 16 amino acids. V shed 6 bases, J shed 3 bases, and the junction held 10 bases outside the gene matches. CDR1 is SGDLS, CDR2 YYNGEE, per germline. Here the CDR3 DNA reads TGTGCCAGCACCGCCGAGACAGGGGGCTGGACAGATACGCAGTATTTT. Translating gives CASTAETGGWTDTQYF.

The chain is built from TRBV5-1 and TRBJ1-2; D gene uncertain. From germline, CDR1 is SGHRS and CDR2 YFSETQ. V dropped 3 bases and J dropped 0 bases, with 15 bases sitting between them. There are 16 residues in the CDR3. The CDR3 nucleotides are TGCGCCAGCAGCTCCAACACGATCCTCCCTAACTATGGCTACACCTTC. Encoded protein: CASSSNTILPNYGYTF.

The J gene is TRBJ1-5, the V gene TRBV6-2 or TRBV6-3, with D tentatively TRBD1 (6 bases). Germline V lookup: CDR1 MNHEY, CDR2 SVGEGT. The ends were cut back, 0 bases at V and 4 bases at J, with 16 bases in the middle. CDR3 length: 17 amino acids. The CDR3 bases are TGTGCCAGCAGTTACTCAGGGGGGCGCGGGGGTAATCAGCCCCAGCATTTT. Protein sequence: CASSYSGGRGGNQPQHF.

V gene TRBV20-1 combines with J gene TRBJ1-2; 8 nucleotides line up with TRBD1. V was clipped by 0 bases and J by 2 bases; unmatched bases: 8. Germline V lookup: CDR1 DFQATT, CDR2 SNEGSKA (reference sequence). There are 16 residues in the CDR3. In DNA form, the CDR3 reads TGCAGTGCTAGAGATTACCAGGGGGCATCAAACTATGGCTACACCTTC. Translated, it gives CSARDYQGASNYGYTF.

V is TRBV29-1 and J is TRBJ2-7; D is possibly TRBD2 (5 bases). V lost 7 bases, J lost 3 bases, and 16 bases lay in between. In germline, CDR1 is SQVTM, CDR2 ANQGSEA. CDR3 length: 13 residues. This CDR3 reads CSGSRGGGYEQYF. CDR3 DNA: TGCAGCGGAAGTCGAGGAGGCGGCTACGAGCAGTACTTC.